A single sample gave rise to the 30 T cell receptor beta chains below, sequenced in a study of blood T cell repertoires in COVID-19. Only in-frame clones appear in the TCRdb table, and some are missing; sequencing was by immunoSEQ multiplex PCR. Of about 98,000 clones listed, 86% are singletons. Sample: peripheral blood. These receptor sequences come from a man between 50 and 59 years old with acute or convalescent COVID-19.

The chain combines TRBV7-9 with TRBJ1-6; no firm D call. The CDR3 extends over 14 amino acids. V gave up 1 base and J gave up 7 bases, with 8 bases separating them. Germline loops: CDR1 SEHNR, CDR2 FQNEAQ (reference sequence). The CDR3 protein is CASSLDAKNSPLHF. The CDR3 coding sequence is TGTGCCAGCAGCTTAGATGCGAAGAATTCACCCCTCCACTTT.

This chain uses TRBV20-1 with TRBJ1-1; 8 positions match TRBD1. The V and J ends lost 3 bases and 4 bases, in that order; junction bases with no gene match: 10. The germline CDR1 and CDR2 sequences are DFQATT and SNEGSKA (reference sequence). The CDR3 is made up of 15 amino acids. For the CDR3, the DNA is TGCAGTGCTAGTGCGCAGGGGGCCGTTGGCACTGAAGCTTTCTTT. This translates into CSASAQGAVGTEAFF.

As for this clone: At one end, the junction sequence differs from germline, possibly due to a read error. CDR3 protein: CASSQDIGTRGIF. The CDR3 bases are TGCGCCAGCAGCCAAGATATCGGGACAAGGGGAATCTTC. The chain carries TRBV4-1 and TRBJ2-1, with D perhaps matching TRBD1 (6 bases). The CDR3 sequence is 13 residues long. Germline loops: CDR1 MGHRA, CDR2 YSYEKL.

The chain couples TRBV6-5 to TRBJ1-1; 9 bases align to TRBD1. V lost 6 bases, J lost 1 base, and 6 bases stayed unmatched. The CDR3 runs to 15 residues. Germline V gene lookup returns CDR1 MNHEY and CDR2 SVGAGI. The CDR3 loop is CASRAQQGANTEAFF. The CDR3 bases are TGTGCCAGCAGAGCCCAACAGGGGGCGAACACTGAAGCTTTCTTT.

The V and J genes are TRBV27 and TRBJ1-1, with D possibly matching TRBD1 (6 bases). Germline lookup yields CDR1 MNHEY and CDR2 SMNVEV (reference sequence). This CDR3 has 15 amino acids. Trimming took off 2 bases at V and 4 bases at J, with 14 bases between the two ends. CDR3 residues: CASSLAGGPSTEAFF. The DNA for the CDR3 is TGTGCCAGCAGTTTAGCGGGGGGGCCGAGCACTGAAGCTTTCTTT.

This clone showed up just once. The chain employs TRBV12-5 and TRBJ1-4; a weak D match, TRBD1 (6 bases). CDR1 is LGHNT, CDR2 FRNRAP, per germline. The CDR3 has 14 residues. V was trimmed by 1 base and J by 6 bases, leaving 9 bases between them. The DNA for the CDR3 is TGTGCTAGTGGTTTGGGATCAGGGGATGAAAAACTGTTTTTT. This sequence encodes CASGLGSGDEKLFF.

The chain uses TRBV18 and TRBJ2-7; D possibly corresponds to TRBD1 (5 bases). This CDR3 contains 14 residues. The germline gives CDR1 KGHSH, CDR2 LQKENI. Trimming removed 6 bases from V and 4 bases from J, with 16 bases in between. In DNA form, the CDR3 reads TGTGCCAGCTCTCGAGGACACTCAGGGTACGAGCAGTACTTC. Protein: CASSRGHSGYEQYF.

This clone turned up a few times. The V gene is TRBV19, the J gene TRBJ2-1; D is perhaps TRBD1 (6 bases). The ends were cut back, 5 bases at V and 0 bases at J, with 11 bases in the middle. This CDR3 is 15 amino acids long. Germline CDR1 and CDR2: LNHDA and SQIVND (reference sequence). The CDR3 nucleotides read TGTGCCAGTAGTGTACAGGGACACTCCTACAATGAGCAGTTCTTC. Translating it yields CASSVQGHSYNEQFF.

V is TRBV25-1 and J is TRBJ1-1, with TRBD1 as a possible D gene (5 bases). The CDR3 runs to 15 residues. V lost 4 bases and J lost 3, with 15 bases in between. The germline V gene encodes CDR1 MGHDK and CDR2 SYGVNS. CDR3 in DNA: TGTGCCAGCAGTGTCTTGGCGGACAAACACACTGAAGCTTTCTTT. This translates into CASSVLADKHTEAFF. Looking up the rest from reference TRBV25-1 and TRBJ1-1 gives the full variable domain: EADIYQTPRYLVIGTGKKITLECSQTMGHDKMYWYQQDPGMELHLIHYSYGVNSTEKGDLSSESTVSRIRTEHFPLTLESARPSHTSQYLCASSVLADKHTEAFFGQGTRLTVV.

The chain has TRBV2 and TRBJ2-2; 8 positions match TRBD1. From germline, CDR1 is SNHLY and CDR2 FYNNEI. The trim removed 4 bases at V and 7 bases at J, leaving 5 bases unmatched. The CDR3 spans 14 residues. The CDR3 here is CASSVDRGGGELFF. Here the CDR3 DNA reads TGTGCCAGCAGTGTCGACAGGGGTGGCGGGGAGCTGTTTTTT. Filled out from reference TRBV2 and TRBJ2-2, the complete variable domain reads EPEVTQTPSHQVTQMGQEVILRCVPISNHLYFYWYRQILGQKVEFLVSFYNNEISEKSEIFDDQFSVERPDGSNFTLKIRSTKLEDSAMYFCASSVDRGGGELFFGEGSRLTVL.

CDR3 region: CASSPRHNTGELFF. The DNA for the CDR3 is TGTGCCAGCTCACCAAGACATAACACCGGGGAGCTGTTTTTT. The V and J genes are TRBV18 and TRBJ2-2; unclear D gene. The germline gives CDR1 KGHSH, CDR2 LQKENI. The CDR3 covers 14 residues. The V end lost 2 bases, the J end lost 2 bases, and 6 bases lay between the germline ends.

This clone occurred a few times. The chain joins TRBV5-8 to TRBJ2-1; 8 positions match TRBD2. CDR3 length: 19 residues. V lost 4 bases, J lost 3 bases, and 18 bases stayed unmatched. Germline values: CDR1 SGHTS, CDR2 YDEGEE. CDR3 protein: CASSTTLLKRERLYNEQFF. The DNA for the CDR3 is TGTGCCAGCAGCACCACCCTCCTTAAGCGGGAGAGACTCTACAATGAGCAGTTCTTC.

In this sample, this clone turned up once. This rearrangement joins TRBV5-1 to TRBJ2-7; a weak D match, TRBD2 (6 bases). Trimming pared 2 bases from V and 2 bases from J, leaving 14 bases between. CDR3 length equals 15 residues. Germline V CDR1 and CDR2: SGHRS, YFSETQ. The CDR3 loop reads CASSFLAGNAYEQYF. CDR3 nucleotide sequence: TGCGCCAGCAGCTTTCTGGCGGGAAACGCCTACGAGCAGTACTTC.

The rearrangement uses TRBV5-1 and TRBJ2-7, with 14 bases aligning to TRBD2. Germline CDR1 is SGHRS and CDR2 is YFSETQ. Trimming took 4 bases from V and 7 from J; bases not matched to a gene: 10. This CDR3 is built from 16 residues. In DNA form, the CDR3 reads TGCGCCAGCAGCCCCGGACTAGCGGGAGGTCGCGGAGAGCAGTACTTC. As protein: CASSPGLAGGRGEQYF.

The genes are TRBV7-3 and TRBJ2-1, with TRBD2 as a possible D gene (5 bases). The CDR3 sequence is 15 residues long. Germline V lookup: CDR1 SGHTA, CDR2 FQGTGA. Trimming pared 2 bases from V and 3 bases from J, leaving 11 bases between. CDR3 residues: CASSLERQFYNEQFF. CDR3 in DNA: TGTGCCAGCAGCTTAGAGCGGCAGTTCTACAATGAGCAGTTCTTC. Complete variable domain (other parts from reference TRBV7-3 and TRBJ2-1): GAGVSQTPSNKVTEKGKYVELRCDPISGHTALYWYRQSLGQGPEFLIYFQGTGAADDSGLPNDRFFAVRPEGSVSTLKIQRTERGDSAVYLCASSLERQFYNEQFFGPGTRLTVL.

This clone was seen more than once but under ten times. The J gene is TRBJ1-4, the V gene TRBV2; tentative D call: TRBD1 (6 bases). The V end lost 5 bases, the J end lost 7 bases, and 14 bases lay between the germline ends. Germline CDR1 reads SNHLY; CDR2 reads FYNNEI. The CDR3 is 14 amino acids. In nucleotides, the CDR3 is TGTGCCAGCAGTTTTGGGGGGGCAGGTGAAAAACTGTTTTTT. Translated: CASSFGGAGEKLFF.

The CDR3 sequence is CASKSQSLHTGELFF. The CDR3 region has the DNA TGTGCCAGCAAATCCCAGTCCCTCCACACCGGGGAGCTGTTTTTT. V and J are TRBV6-5 and TRBJ2-2; D call uncertain. Trimming removed 7 bases from V and 3 bases from J, with 15 bases in between. Germline CDR1 and CDR2: MNHEY and SVGAGI. The CDR3 covers 15 residues.

This clone was recorded once. The V call is TRBV19, the J call TRBJ2-7; 10 bases line up with TRBD1. With V trimmed by 4 bases and J by 5 bases, 8 bases remained unmatched. The germline V gene has CDR1 LNHDA and CDR2 SQIVND (reference sequence). The CDR3 contains 15 residues. CDR3 residues: CASSTPGTGVHEQYF. Here the CDR3 DNA reads TGTGCCAGTAGTACCCCGGGGACAGGGGTCCACGAGCAGTACTTC.

This chain links TRBV5-4 with TRBJ1-2; maybe TRBD1 (5 bases). The V and J ends lost 6 bases and 0 bases respectively, with 12 bases between them. Germline CDR1 is SGHNT and CDR2 is YYREEE (reference sequence). The CDR3 sequence is 14 residues long. The CDR3 region is CASKVQGSNYGYTF. CDR3 DNA: TGTGCCAGCAAAGTCCAGGGATCTAACTATGGCTACACCTTC.

The rearrangement links TRBV5-8 to TRBJ1-5, with 11 bases lining up with TRBD1. CDR1 and CDR2 (germline): SGHTS, YDEGEE. The CDR3 loop spans 15 amino acids. Trimming took 4 bases from V and 3 from J; bases not matched to a gene: 3. CDR3 protein: CASSTGQGVNQPQHF. CDR3 DNA sequence: TGTGCCAGCAGCACGGGACAGGGGGTCAATCAGCCCCAGCATTTT.

The chain combines TRBV5-4 with TRBJ2-1; 9 nucleotides match TRBD2. This CDR3 is 15 amino acids long. Germline V gene data show CDR1 as SGHNT and CDR2 as YYREEE (reference sequence). V dropped 0 bases and J dropped 9; count of bases not matched to a gene: 7. The CDR3 region is CASSLDSGSFGEQFF. CDR3 coding DNA: TGTGCCAGCAGCTTGGATAGCGGGAGCTTTGGTGAGCAGTTCTTC.

The CDR3 DNA sequence: TGTGCCAGCAGCGTAGCTCCCCGGGGGTCCCCTAATGAGCAGTTCTTC. It yields the protein CASSVAPRGSPNEQFF. The V and J genes are TRBV9 and TRBJ2-1, with a tentative D call TRBD2 (6 bases). V dropped 0 bases and J dropped 7 bases, with 17 bases sitting between them. The CDR3 length is 16 residues. Germline CDR1 SGDLS, CDR2 YYNGEE.

This clone has just one count. The chain employs TRBV6-6 and TRBJ1-1, with TRBD1 as a possible D gene (6 bases). CDR3 length: 14 residues. Germline V gene data show CDR1 as MNHNY and CDR2 as SVGAGI (reference sequence). V was trimmed by 7 bases and J by 4 bases, leaving 16 bases between them. For the CDR3, the DNA is TGTGCCAGCAACACGGGAAGGGGGACCACTGAAGCTTTCTTT. It codes for CASNTGRGTTEAFF.

This sequence joins TRBV27 and TRBJ1-1; the D gene is possibly TRBD1 (5 bases). This CDR3 has 14 residues. From germline, CDR1 is MNHEY and CDR2 SMNVEV (reference sequence). Trimming left V 9 bases short and J 4 bases short, with 18 bases between. For the CDR3, the DNA is TGTGCCAGTCGATCGGGGGGGTCCCTCACTGAAGCTTTCTTT. It specifies CASRSGGSLTEAFF.

V usage is TRBV7-9 and J usage is TRBJ2-3; TRBD2 aligns across 7 bases. Germline CDR1 is SEHNR and CDR2 is FQNEAQ (reference sequence). This CDR3 is 19 amino acids long. V shed 4 bases and J 0 bases; nucleotides not matched to a gene: 16. CDR3 residues: CASSSSGISLGSSTDTQYF. The CDR3 DNA sequence: TGTGCCAGCAGCTCCAGCGGGATCTCATTAGGCTCTAGCACAGATACGCAGTATTTT.

This rearrangement joins TRBV7-9 to TRBJ2-6, with D perhaps matching TRBD2 (5 bases). The CDR3 runs to 17 residues. Deletions cut 4 bases from V and 0 bases from J, with 13 bases between. The germline gives CDR1 SEHNR, CDR2 FQNEAQ (reference sequence). The CDR3 nucleotides are TGTGCCAGCAGCTCCGGGAAACTCAGCTCTGGGGCCAACGTCCTGACTTTC. It translates to CASSSGKLSSGANVLTF.

The J gene is TRBJ1-5, the V gene TRBV12-3 or TRBV12-4; no firm D call. This CDR3 spans 12 amino acids. V was cut by 3 bases and J by 6 bases, with 6 bases left in between. This chain's CDR3 is CASSLASQPQHF. For the CDR3, the DNA is TGTGCCAGCAGTTTGGCTTCTCAGCCCCAGCATTTT.

The chain has TRBV18 and TRBJ1-1, with TRBD1 matching 8 bases. The CDR3 runs to 15 residues. Germline lookup yields CDR1 KGHSH and CDR2 LQKENI. V shed 1 base and J 0 bases; nucleotides not matched to a gene: 1. The CDR3 loop is CASSPQTGVNTEAFF. For the CDR3, the DNA is TGTGCCAGCTCACCACAGACAGGGGTGAACACTGAAGCTTTCTTT.

The chain couples TRBV10-2 to TRBJ2-7, with TRBD2 matching 9 bases. Trimming cost V 9 bases and J 4 bases; bases outside gene matches: 19. The CDR3 runs to 17 residues. The germline CDR1 and CDR2 sequences are WSHSY and SAAADI. CDR3 bases: TGCGCCAGGGCCCGCAGGTGGCGGGAGGGACAAAAATACGAGCAGTACTTC. Translated, it gives CARARRWREGQKYEQYF.

The CDR3 spells CASSQDPGTKQFF. DNA of the CDR3: TGTGCCAGCAGCCAAGACCCCGGGACTAAGCAGTTCTTC. The V gene is TRBV3-1 (or the pseudogene TRBV3-2), the J gene TRBJ2-1; TRBD2 matches at 7 bases. The V gene end was trimmed by 0 bases and the J gene end by 11 bases; junction bases not matched to a gene: 4. The CDR3 has 13 amino acids. Germline values: CDR1 LGHDT, CDR2 YNNKEL (reference sequence).